This T cell receptor (beta chain) was sequenced in a study of T cells in Graves' hyperthyroidism and ophthalmopathy. General observations from the study: Classification by a 13 V-J model distinguished ophthalmopathy from stable hyperthyroidism.

The junction had 15 bases not matched to a gene; V was cut back by 8 bases and J by 5 bases. CDR1 and CDR2 (germline): MNHEY, SVGAGI. The CDR3 is 16 residues long. In its sample, this clonotype was seen once. Its antigen is unknown. A read error may be the cause here, since a much bigger clone is one base away. It was RNA transcripts that yielded the amplified TCR beta CDR3 regions. The HTBI set primed first-round TCR CDR3 RT-PCR. Using its own MiXCR run on the multiplex PCR reads, TCRdb lists one record per CDR3 protein. This sample has hundreds of thousands of distinct CDR3 sequences, with 13% to 15% found just once.

Sequencing was carried out using blood. V gene TRBV6-5 combines with J gene TRBJ2-7, with 10 bases matching TRBD2. The sequence derives from a woman aged 45-59 years with Graves' ophthalmopathy. This chain's CDR3 is CASGSRISGRFHEQYF. In nucleotides, the CDR3 is TGTGCCAGCGGTTCTCGGATTAGCGGGAGGTTTCACGAGCAGTACTTC.